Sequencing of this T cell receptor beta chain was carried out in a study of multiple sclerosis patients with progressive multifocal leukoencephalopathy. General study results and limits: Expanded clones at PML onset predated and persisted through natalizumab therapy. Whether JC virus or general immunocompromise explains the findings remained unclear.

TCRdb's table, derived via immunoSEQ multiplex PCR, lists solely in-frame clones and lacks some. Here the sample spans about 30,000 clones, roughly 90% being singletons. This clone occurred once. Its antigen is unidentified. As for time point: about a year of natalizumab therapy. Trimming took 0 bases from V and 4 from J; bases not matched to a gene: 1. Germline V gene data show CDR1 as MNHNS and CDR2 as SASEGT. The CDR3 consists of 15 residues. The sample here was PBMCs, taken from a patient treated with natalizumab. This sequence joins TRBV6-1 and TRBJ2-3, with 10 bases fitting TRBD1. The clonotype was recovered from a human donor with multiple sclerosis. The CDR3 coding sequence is TGTGCCAGCAGTGAAGCGACAGGGGGCCCAGATACGCAGTATTTT. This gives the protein CASSEATGGPDTQYF.